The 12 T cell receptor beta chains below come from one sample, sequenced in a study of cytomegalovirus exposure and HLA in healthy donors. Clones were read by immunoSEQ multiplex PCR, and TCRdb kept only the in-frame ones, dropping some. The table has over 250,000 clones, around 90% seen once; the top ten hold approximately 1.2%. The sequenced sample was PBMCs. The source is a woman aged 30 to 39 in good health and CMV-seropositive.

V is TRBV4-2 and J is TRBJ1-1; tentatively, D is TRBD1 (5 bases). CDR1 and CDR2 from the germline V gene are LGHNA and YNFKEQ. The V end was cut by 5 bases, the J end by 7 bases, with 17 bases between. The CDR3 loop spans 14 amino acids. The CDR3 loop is CASSSWLGTLEAFF. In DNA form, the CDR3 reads TGTGCCAGCAGCTCCTGGTTAGGGACCCTTGAAGCTTTCTTT.

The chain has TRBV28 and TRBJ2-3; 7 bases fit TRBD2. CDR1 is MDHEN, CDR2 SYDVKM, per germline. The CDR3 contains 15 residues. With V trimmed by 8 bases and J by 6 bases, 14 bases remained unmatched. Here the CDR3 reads CASLGGQAKGDTQYF. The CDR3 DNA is TGTGCCAGCTTGGGAGGGCAGGCCAAGGGGGATACGCAGTATTTT. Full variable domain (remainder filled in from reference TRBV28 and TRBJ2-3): DVKVTQSSRYLVKRTGEKVFLECVQDMDHENMFWYRQDPGLGLRLIYFSYDVKMKEKGDIPEGYSVSREKKERFSLILESASTNQTSMYLCASLGGQAKGDTQYFGPGTRLTVL.

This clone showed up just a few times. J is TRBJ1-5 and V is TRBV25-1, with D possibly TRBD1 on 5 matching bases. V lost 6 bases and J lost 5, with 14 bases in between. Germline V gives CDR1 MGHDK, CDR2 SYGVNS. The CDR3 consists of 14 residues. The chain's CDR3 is CASSRWGEDQPQHF. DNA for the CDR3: TGTGCCAGCAGCCGCTGGGGGGAAGATCAGCCCCAGCATTTT.

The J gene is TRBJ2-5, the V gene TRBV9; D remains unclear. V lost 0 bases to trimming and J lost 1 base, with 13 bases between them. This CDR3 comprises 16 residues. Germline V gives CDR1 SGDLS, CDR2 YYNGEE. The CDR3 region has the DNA TGTGCCAGCAGCGTAGCTGCTAGTCCCTCCCAAGAGACCCAGTACTTC. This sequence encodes CASSVAASPSQETQYF.

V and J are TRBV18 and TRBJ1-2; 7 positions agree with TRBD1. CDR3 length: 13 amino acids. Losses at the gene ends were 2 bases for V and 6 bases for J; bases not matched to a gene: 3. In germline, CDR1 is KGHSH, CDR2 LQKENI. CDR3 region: CASSPRDSDGYTF. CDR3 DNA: TGTGCCAGCTCACCAAGGGACAGCGATGGCTACACCTTC.

The CDR3 protein is CASSLDLRVSYEQYF. The CDR3 bases are TGTGCCAGCAGCTTAGACCTCAGGGTTTCCTACGAGCAGTACTTC. The gene calls are TRBV7-8 and TRBJ2-7, with D perhaps matching TRBD1 (5 bases). This CDR3 contains 15 residues. Trimming left V 1 base short and J 1 base short, with 11 bases between. The germline gives CDR1 SGHVS, CDR2 FQNEAQ.

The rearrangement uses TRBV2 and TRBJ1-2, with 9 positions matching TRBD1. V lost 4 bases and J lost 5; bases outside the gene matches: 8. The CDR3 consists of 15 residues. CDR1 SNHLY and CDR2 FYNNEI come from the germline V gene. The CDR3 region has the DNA TGTGCCAGCAGTGTCCAGCAAGGACAGGGGTATGGCTACACCTTC. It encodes CASSVQQGQGYGYTF.

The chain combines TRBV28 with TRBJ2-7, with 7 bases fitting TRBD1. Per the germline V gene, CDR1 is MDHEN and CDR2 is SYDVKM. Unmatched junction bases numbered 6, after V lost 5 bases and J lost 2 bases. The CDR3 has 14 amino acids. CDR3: CASSPETGTYEQYF. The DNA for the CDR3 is TGTGCCAGCAGTCCCGAGACAGGGACCTACGAGCAGTACTTC.

The CDR3 DNA follows: TGTGCCAGCTCTTTATCCGGACCAGATGGGAAGACCCAGTACTTC. This sequence encodes CASSLSGPDGKTQYF. The chain links TRBV19 to TRBJ2-5, with D unclear. This CDR3 region has 15 residues. Trimming pared 9 bases from V and 6 bases from J, leaving 23 bases between. The germline gives CDR1 LNHDA, CDR2 SQIVND (reference sequence).

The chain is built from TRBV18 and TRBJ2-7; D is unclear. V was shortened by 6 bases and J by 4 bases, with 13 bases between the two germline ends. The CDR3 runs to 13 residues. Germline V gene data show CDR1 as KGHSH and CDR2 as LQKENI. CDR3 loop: CASSSKNGYEQYF. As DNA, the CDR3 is TGTGCCAGCTCTTCGAAAAACGGGTACGAGCAGTACTTC.

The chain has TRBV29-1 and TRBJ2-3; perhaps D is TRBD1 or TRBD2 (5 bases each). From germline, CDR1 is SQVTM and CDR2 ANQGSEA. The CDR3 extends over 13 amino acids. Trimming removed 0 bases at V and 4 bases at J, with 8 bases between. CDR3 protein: CSVEEMGADTQYF. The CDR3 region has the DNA TGCAGCGTTGAAGAGATGGGGGCAGATACGCAGTATTTT.

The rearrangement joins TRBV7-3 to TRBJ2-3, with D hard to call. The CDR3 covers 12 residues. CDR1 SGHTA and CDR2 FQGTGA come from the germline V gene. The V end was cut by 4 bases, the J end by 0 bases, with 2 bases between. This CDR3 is CASSSSTDTQYF. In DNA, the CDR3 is TGTGCCAGCAGCTCCAGCACAGATACGCAGTATTTT.